These T cell receptor beta chains were read from a single sample in a study of T-cell reconstitution after alpha-beta-depleted transplantation in children. TCRdb redid the calling of the PCR reads with MiXCR, one entry per CDR3 protein. Of tens of thousands of distinct CDR3 sequences listed, under 7.5% are singletons. Sample: peripheral blood, taken 60 days after TCRalphabeta/CD19-depleted stem cell transplant. These receptors all come from a child under three years old who had a stem cell transplant for acute myeloid leukemia, so the T cells may come from the graft donor. CDR3s include the opening cysteine and the closing phenylalanine or tryptophan. Each record gives: clone size, J gene, D gene, V gene, CDR3 DNA, CDR3 protein. D genes are given only for firm matches. Some rows have no size entry. The others give once, few or many, or a class for an expanded clone.

many,TRBJ1-5,.,TRBV4-3,TGCGCCAGCAGCCAAGAAGCCCAGCTCCAGCCCCAGCATTTT,CASSQEAQLQPQHF
.,TRBJ2-1,TRBD2,TRBV20-1,TGCAGTGCTCCAGGACTAGCAGAGTACAATGAGCAGTTCTTC,CSAPGLAEYNEQFF
many,TRBJ2-7,TRBD2,TRBV28,TGTGCCAGCCAGATTAGCGGGAGGGCCTACGAGCAGTACTTC,CASQISGRAYEQYF
many,TRBJ2-2,TRBD2,TRBV27,TGTGCCAGCACCCGACTAGCGGGAGTTGTCACCGGGGAGCTGTTTTTT,CASTRLAGVVTGELFF
many,TRBJ2-7,.,TRBV20-1,TGCAGTGCTAGTTCAGGGAGCTCCTACGAGCAGTACTTC,CSASSGSSYEQYF
many,TRBJ2-7,.,TRBV28,TGTGCCAGCAGGTCGACGGTGAGGGTAAGGAACGGACCCTACGAGCAGTACTTC,CASRSTVRVRNGPYEQYF
many,TRBJ2-4,TRBD2,TRBV10-3,TGTGCCATCGGGGGTCTGTTAGCGGGAAACATTCAGTACTTC,CAIGGLLAGNIQYF
many,TRBJ2-7,.,TRBV7-9,TGTGCCAGCAGCAGGGACGGTAGCTCCTACGAGCAGTACTTC,CASSRDGSSYEQYF
many,TRBJ2-1,.,TRBV2,TGTGCCAGCAGTGTAAAGGCTCAGGGGGGGGATGAGCAGTTCTTC,CASSVKAQGGDEQFF
many,TRBJ2-3,TRBD2,TRBV7-9,TGTGCCAGCAGCTTGGAACTAGCGGGGCCCTCCGGAGATACGCAGTATTTT,CASSLELAGPSGDTQYF
.,TRBJ1-4,.,TRBV5-4,TGTGCCAGCAGCTTGCAGGGTGAAAAACTGTTTTTT,CASSLQGEKLFF
many,TRBJ1-2,TRBD1,TRBV20-1,TGCAGTGCTAGACTAACAGGGGACACCTTC,CSARLTGDTF
many,TRBJ2-3,TRBD2,TRBV6-1,TGTGCCAGCAGTGATTGGGGACTAGCGGTCCCCCCGGATACGCAGTATTTT,CASSDWGLAVPPDTQYF
many,TRBJ2-1,TRBD2,TRBV7-8,TGTGCCAGCAGCTTAGAAGGACTAGCGACTGAGCAGTTCTTC,CASSLEGLATEQFF
many,TRBJ2-7,.,TRBV7-9,TGTGCCAGCAGCTTAGTGGAGTCCTACGAGCAGTACTTC,CASSLVESYEQYF
many,TRBJ1-2,.,TRBV9,TGTGCCATCTGGACAGCGTATGGCTACACCTTC,CAIWTAYGYTF
many,TRBJ2-3,.,TRBV7-3,TGTGCCAGCAGCCTCCTGGGACTCGCAGATACGCAGTATTTT,CASSLLGLADTQYF
many,TRBJ2-2,.,TRBV4-3,TGCGCCAGCAGCCAATTAGAGGGAATCCCTAACACCGGGGAGCTGTTTTTT,CASSQLEGIPNTGELFF